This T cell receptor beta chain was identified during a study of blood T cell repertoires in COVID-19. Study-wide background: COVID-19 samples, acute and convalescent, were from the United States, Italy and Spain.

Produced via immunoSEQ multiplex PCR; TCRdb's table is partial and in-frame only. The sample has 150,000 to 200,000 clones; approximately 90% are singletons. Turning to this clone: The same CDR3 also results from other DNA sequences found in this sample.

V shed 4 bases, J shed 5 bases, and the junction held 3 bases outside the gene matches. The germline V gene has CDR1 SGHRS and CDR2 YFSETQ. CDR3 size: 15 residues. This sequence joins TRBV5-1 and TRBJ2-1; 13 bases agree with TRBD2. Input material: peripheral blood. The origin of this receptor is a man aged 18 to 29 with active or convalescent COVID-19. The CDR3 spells CASSPGTSGDNEQFF. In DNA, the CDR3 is TGCGCCAGCAGCCCTGGGACTAGCGGGGACAATGAGCAGTTCTTC.